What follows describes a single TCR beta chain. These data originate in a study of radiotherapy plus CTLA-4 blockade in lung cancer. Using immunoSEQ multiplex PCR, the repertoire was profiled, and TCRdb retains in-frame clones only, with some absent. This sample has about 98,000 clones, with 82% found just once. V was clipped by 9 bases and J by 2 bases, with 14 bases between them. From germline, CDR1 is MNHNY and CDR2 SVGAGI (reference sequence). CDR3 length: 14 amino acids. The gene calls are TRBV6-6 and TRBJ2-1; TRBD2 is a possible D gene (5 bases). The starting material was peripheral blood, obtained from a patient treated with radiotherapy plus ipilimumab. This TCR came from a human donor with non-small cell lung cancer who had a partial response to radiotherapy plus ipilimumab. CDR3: CASSSAGAYNEQFF. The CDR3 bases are TGTGCCAGTTCCTCTGCGGGTGCCTACAATGAGCAGTTCTTC.